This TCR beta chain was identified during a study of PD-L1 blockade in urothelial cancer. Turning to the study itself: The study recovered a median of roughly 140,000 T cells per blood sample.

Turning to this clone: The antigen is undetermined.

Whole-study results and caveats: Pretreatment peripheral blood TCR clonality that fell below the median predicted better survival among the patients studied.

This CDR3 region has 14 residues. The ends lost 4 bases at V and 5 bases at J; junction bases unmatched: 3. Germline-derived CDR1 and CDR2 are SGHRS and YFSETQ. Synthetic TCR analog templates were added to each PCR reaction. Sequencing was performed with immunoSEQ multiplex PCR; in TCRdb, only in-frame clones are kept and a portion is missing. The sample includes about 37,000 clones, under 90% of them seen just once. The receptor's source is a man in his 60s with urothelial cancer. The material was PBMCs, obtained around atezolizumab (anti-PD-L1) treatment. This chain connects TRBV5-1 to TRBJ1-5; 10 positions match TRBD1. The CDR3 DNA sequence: TGCGCCAGCAGCACAGGACAGGGGGATCAGCCCCAGCATTTT. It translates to CASSTGQGDQPQHF.